The 2 T cell receptor beta chains in this list originate from one sample, sequenced in a study of T cell repertoires in cytomegalovirus infection. TCRdb recomputed calls from the reads with MiXCR, one row per CDR3 protein. The sample records about 160,000 distinct CDR3 sequences, about 15% being singletons. Sequenced sample: CD8+ T cells from PBMCs. Receptors were obtained from a human donor in good health (CMV status not recorded). Some clones in this sample may be carry-over from other donors' samples.

This clonotype was counted a few times. V and J are TRBV11-2 and TRBJ1-4; D perhaps matches TRBD1 (6 bases). Germline CDR1 SGHAT, CDR2 FQNNGV. The CDR3 totals 15 residues. Trimming stripped 4 bases from V and 8 bases from J, with 17 bases between. The CDR3 loop is CASSSQGLSGEKLFF. CDR3 coding DNA: TGTGCCAGCAGCTCACAGGGATTGTCGGGCGAAAAACTGTTTTTT.

Ten or more counts support this clonotype. The V gene is TRBV7-2, the J gene TRBJ2-1, with D possibly matching TRBD2 (5 bases). The CDR3 consists of 15 residues. Trimming cost V 8 bases and J 4 bases, with 18 bases left between them. The V gene's germline CDR1 is SGHTA and CDR2 FQGNSA. CDR3 nucleotides: TGTGCCAGCCTCCCTTTCTTGGAGGCTTACAATGAGCAGTTCTTC. The encoded protein is CASLPFLEAYNEQFF.